This T cell receptor (beta chain) was observed in a study of persistence of HIV-infected CD4 T cells. Cells were stimulated nonspecifically with anti-CD3/anti-CD28 magnetic beads. Sorting selected CD4+ T cells upregulating both CD40 ligand and CD69. The V end lost 4 bases, the J end lost 6 bases, and 15 bases lay between the germline ends. The germline V gene has CDR1 SGHRS and CDR2 YFSETQ. The CDR3 is made up of 14 amino acids. This was the immunoSEQ version 4 assay in survey mode. Measured with immunoSEQ multiplex PCR; TCRdb has only the in-frame clones, and not every one. The sample includes about 45,000 clones, over 80% seen only once; the top ten take more than 2.5%. This clone was picked up a small number of times. The antigen is undetermined.

This chain uses TRBV5-1 with TRBJ2-3; either TRBD1 or TRBD2 may supply D (5 bases each). The material was CD4+ T cells sorted from PBMCs after 18-hour stimulation, obtained from a patient who received antiretroviral therapy. This TCR came from an adult woman with HIV who was CMV-seropositive. This CDR3 is CASSNRGGGDTQYF. The CDR3 DNA follows: TGCGCCAGCAGCAATAGGGGCGGCGGGGATACGCAGTATTTT.